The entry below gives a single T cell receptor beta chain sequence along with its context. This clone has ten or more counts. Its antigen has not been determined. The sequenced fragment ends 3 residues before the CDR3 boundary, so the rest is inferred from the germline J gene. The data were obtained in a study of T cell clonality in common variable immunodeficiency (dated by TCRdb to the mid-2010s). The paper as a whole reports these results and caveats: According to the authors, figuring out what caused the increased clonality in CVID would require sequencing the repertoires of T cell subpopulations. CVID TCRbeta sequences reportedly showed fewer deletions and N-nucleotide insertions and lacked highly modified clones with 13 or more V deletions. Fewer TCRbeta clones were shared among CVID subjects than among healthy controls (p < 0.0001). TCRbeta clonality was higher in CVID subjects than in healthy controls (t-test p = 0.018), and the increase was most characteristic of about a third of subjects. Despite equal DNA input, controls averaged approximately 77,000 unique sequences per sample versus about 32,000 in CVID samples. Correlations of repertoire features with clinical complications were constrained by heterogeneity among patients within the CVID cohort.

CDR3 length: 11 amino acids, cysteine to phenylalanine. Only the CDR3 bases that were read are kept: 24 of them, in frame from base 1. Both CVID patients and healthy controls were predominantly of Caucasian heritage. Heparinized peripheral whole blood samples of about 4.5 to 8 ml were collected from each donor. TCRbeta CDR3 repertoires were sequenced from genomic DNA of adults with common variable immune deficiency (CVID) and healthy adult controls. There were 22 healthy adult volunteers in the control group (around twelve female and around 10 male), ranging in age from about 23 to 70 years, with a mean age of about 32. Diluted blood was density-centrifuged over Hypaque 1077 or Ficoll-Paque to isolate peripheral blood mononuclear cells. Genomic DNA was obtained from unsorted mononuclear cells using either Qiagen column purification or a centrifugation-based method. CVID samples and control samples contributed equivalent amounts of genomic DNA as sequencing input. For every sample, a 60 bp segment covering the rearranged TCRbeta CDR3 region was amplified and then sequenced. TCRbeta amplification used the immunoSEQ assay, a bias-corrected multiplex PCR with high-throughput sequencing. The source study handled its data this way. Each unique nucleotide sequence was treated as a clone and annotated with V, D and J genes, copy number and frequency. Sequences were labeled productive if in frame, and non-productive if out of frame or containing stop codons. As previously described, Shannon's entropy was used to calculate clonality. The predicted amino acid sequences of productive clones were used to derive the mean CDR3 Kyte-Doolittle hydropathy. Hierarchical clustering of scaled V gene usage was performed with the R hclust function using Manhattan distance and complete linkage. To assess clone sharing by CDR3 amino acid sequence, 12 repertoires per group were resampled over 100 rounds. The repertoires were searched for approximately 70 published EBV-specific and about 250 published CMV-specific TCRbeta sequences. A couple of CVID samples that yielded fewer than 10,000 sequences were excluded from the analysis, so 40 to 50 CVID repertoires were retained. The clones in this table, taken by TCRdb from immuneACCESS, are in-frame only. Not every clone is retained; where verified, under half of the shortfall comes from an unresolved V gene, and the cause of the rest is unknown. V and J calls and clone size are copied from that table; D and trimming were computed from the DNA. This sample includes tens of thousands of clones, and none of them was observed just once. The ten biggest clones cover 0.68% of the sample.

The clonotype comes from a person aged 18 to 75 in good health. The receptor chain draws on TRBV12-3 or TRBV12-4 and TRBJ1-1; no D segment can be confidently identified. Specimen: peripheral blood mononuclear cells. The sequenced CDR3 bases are TGTGCCAGCAGTTTTCAGAGAGAA. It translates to CASSFQRE. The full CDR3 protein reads CASSFQREAFF.